This section outlines one T cell receptor beta chain sequence together with its context. This specimen comes from a study of blood T cell repertoires in COVID-19. Study context: Samples taken during acute and convalescent COVID-19 were collected in the United States, Italy and Spain.

Assay used: immunoSEQ multiplex PCR; TCRdb lists only in-frame clones, some missing. The data hold about 230,000 clones, with around 80% observed a single time. The CDR3 loop spans 18 amino acids. CDR1 is PRHDT, CDR2 FYEKMQ, per germline (reference sequence). Trimming took 5 bases from V and 4 from J; bases not matched to a gene: 12. Sequencing was done on a sample of peripheral blood. V usage is TRBV13 and J usage is TRBJ2-7, with 15 bases that match TRBD2. The clonotype comes from a woman aged 80 or older with active or convalescent COVID-19. The CDR3 DNA follows: TGTGCCAGCAGCCGTGGGACTAGCGGGAGGACGCTCCGGTACGAGCAGTACTTC. Translated, it gives CASSRGTSGRTLRYEQYF.